One and the same sample provided the 20 T cell receptor beta chains below, sequenced in a study of PD-1 blockade in classical Hodgkin lymphoma (dated by TCRdb to 2019 to 2021). Library prep was done by the immunoSEQ multiplex PCR assay. TCRdb holds this immuneACCESS table with in-frame rearrangements only. Some clones are missing; in checked studies, unresolved V genes explain under half, and the rest has no known cause. Recorded for this sample are 5,500 to 7,500 clones; 45% to 65% of them occurred a single time. The top ten hold over 12% of the sample. Reading the label with the study, this specimen's time point is: cycle 1 day 1 (C1D1), immediately before nivolumab initiation. Every trial patient had relapsed after autologous stem cell transplantation, and cohorts A, B and C differed in prior brentuximab vedotin exposure. CD8+ T cells were purified from thawed PBMCs by magnetic negative selection with a Miltenyi CD8+ T cell isolation kit.

Sequenced here: CD8+ T cells from blood, sampled at baseline. These receptors were obtained from a human donor with classical Hodgkin lymphoma.

This clone has only a few counts. This chain joins TRBV5-6 and TRBJ2-5; D gene uncertain. This CDR3 spans 14 amino acids. Germline lookup yields CDR1 SGHDT and CDR2 YYEEEE. Trimming stripped 1 base from V and 2 bases from J, with 9 bases between. The CDR3 DNA sequence: TGTGCCAGCAGCTTGCTTTGGGAACAAGAGACCCAGTACTTC. Translation gives CASSLLWEQETQYF.

The rearrangement uses TRBV7-6 and TRBJ2-2; D ambiguous. V was cut by 5 bases and J by 0 bases, with 10 bases left in between. Per germline, CDR1 SGHVS and CDR2 FNYEAQ. The CDR3 is 15 amino acids. The CDR3 is CASSTSVANTGELFF. The DNA for the CDR3 is TGTGCCAGCAGCACCAGCGTTGCGAACACCGGGGAGCTGTTTTTT.

The rearrangement joins TRBV7-9 to TRBJ2-1; a possible D gene is TRBD2 (5 bases). Trimming removed 0 bases at V and 4 bases at J, with 10 bases between. This CDR3 is 15 amino acids long. Germline V gives CDR1 SEHNR, CDR2 FQNEAQ (reference sequence). The CDR3 sequence is CASSLAGVGYNEQFF. The CDR3 bases are TGTGCCAGCAGCTTAGCGGGAGTCGGGTACAATGAGCAGTTCTTC.

This clone was counted a few times. The J gene is TRBJ1-2, the V gene TRBV19; D call uncertain. The CDR3 length is 13 residues. Trimming removed 3 bases at V and 6 bases at J, with 11 bases between. Germline-derived CDR1 and CDR2 are LNHDA and SQIVND (reference sequence). CDR3 sequence: CASSIPTGHGYTF. DNA for the CDR3: TGTGCCAGTAGTATCCCGACTGGCCATGGCTACACCTTC.

J is TRBJ2-7 and V is TRBV6-6, with 7 bases identical to TRBD1. The CDR3 is made up of 13 amino acids. Trimming at V came to 6 bases and at J to 2 bases, leaving 4 bases not matched to a gene. Germline loops: CDR1 MNHNY, CDR2 SVGAGI (reference sequence). DNA of the CDR3: TGTGCCAGCAGCCCGGACAGGCCCTACGAGCAGTACTTC. Protein product: CASSPDRPYEQYF.

This clone was found once. The DNA of the CDR3 is TGTGCCAGCAGTTACTTACAGGGTAATGAAAAACTGTTTTTT. It codes for CASSYLQGNEKLFF. The chain is built from TRBV6-5 and TRBJ1-4; D is possibly TRBD1 (6 bases). The CDR3 spans 14 residues. CDR1 is MNHEY, CDR2 SVGAGI, per germline. V was pared by 1 base and J by 4 bases, with 7 bases between.

By proportion, this clone is medium-sized. This chain uses TRBV2 with TRBJ1-2; TRBD1 aligns across 8 bases. The CDR3 is 13 amino acids. V dropped 6 bases and J dropped 5; count of bases not matched to a gene: 5. In germline, CDR1 is SNHLY, CDR2 FYNNEI. CDR3: CASRGQDPYGYTF. CDR3 nucleotide sequence: TGTGCCAGCAGGGGACAGGACCCTTATGGCTACACCTTC.

The chain is built from TRBV10-1 and TRBJ2-1; possibly TRBD2 for D (6 bases). The V end lost 2 bases, the J end lost 6 bases, and 11 bases lay between the germline ends. Germline V gene sequence: CDR1 WNHNN, CDR2 SYGVQD (reference sequence). CDR3 length equals 14 residues. The CDR3 spells CASSELEGGNEQFF. CDR3 DNA: TGCGCCAGCAGTGAGCTGGAGGGTGGCAATGAGCAGTTCTTC.

The V call is TRBV25-1, the J call TRBJ1-4, with a weak D call TRBD1 (5 bases). V dropped 1 base and J dropped 0 bases, with 6 bases sitting between them. Looked up from germline, CDR1 is MGHDK and CDR2 is SYGVNS. The length of the CDR3 is 15 residues. CDR3 DNA: TGTGCCAGCAGTGAATGGACATCAACTAATGAAAAACTGTTTTTT. Protein sequence: CASSEWTSTNEKLFF.

The gene calls are TRBV19 and TRBJ2-2; D ambiguous. The V and J ends lost 3 bases and 5 bases respectively, with 16 bases between them. Germline loops: CDR1 LNHDA, CDR2 SQIVND (reference sequence). CDR3 length: 16 amino acids. CDR3 DNA sequence: TGTGCCAGTAGTATCGTAGGACCTAATAATACCGGGGAGCTGTTTTTT. This gives the protein CASSIVGPNNTGELFF.

This clone was detected once. This sequence joins TRBV4-1 and TRBJ2-7; D uncertain. The CDR3 is 13 amino acids. Trimming stripped 1 base from V and 2 bases from J, with 6 bases between. Per the germline V gene, CDR1 is MGHRA and CDR2 is YSYEKL. CDR3 DNA sequence: TGCGCCAGCAGCCAAGTCAGGACCTACGAGCAGTACTTC. Translating it yields CASSQVRTYEQYF.

In this sample, this clone turned up a few times. The rearrangement uses TRBV23-1 and TRBJ2-7, with D uncertain. TRBV23-1 is an ORF, with its function uncertain. This CDR3 comprises 12 residues. V lost 3 bases and J 3 bases, leaving 6 bases between the germline ends. The CDR3 sequence is CASSHSNYEQYF. DNA for the CDR3: TGCGCCAGCAGTCATTCAAACTACGAGCAGTACTTC.

This clone was picked up a small number of times. V usage is TRBV10-2 and J usage is TRBJ2-2, with D unresolved. CDR1 and CDR2 (germline): WSHSY, SAAADI. The CDR3 sequence is 16 residues long. The V and J ends lost 0 bases and 5 bases respectively, with 13 bases between them. This CDR3 is CASSESAYLGTGELFF. The CDR3 DNA reads as TGCGCCAGCAGTGAGTCAGCGTATCTGGGTACCGGGGAGCTGTTTTTT.

This clone is labeled medium-sized (0.01 to 0.1%). This sequence joins TRBV19 and TRBJ1-2; the D gene is possibly TRBD1 (5 bases). Trimming removed 11 bases at V and 9 bases at J, with 16 bases between. The germline CDR1 and CDR2 sequences are LNHDA and SQIVND (reference sequence). This CDR3 is 11 amino acids long. The CDR3 is CAVGGGVSYTF. CDR3 nucleotides: TGTGCCGTCGGGGGAGGGGTTAGCTACACCTTC.

The DNA for the CDR3 is TGCAGCGTTGAAAACTGGGGTTTCACAGATACGCAGTATTTT. It specifies CSVENWGFTDTQYF. V and J are TRBV29-1 and TRBJ2-3; D gene unclear. Trimming stripped 2 bases from V and 2 bases from J, with 11 bases between. From germline, CDR1 is SQVTM and CDR2 ANQGSEA. This CDR3 has 14 amino acids.

This clone is medium-sized by share. The rearrangement joins TRBV6-5 to TRBJ1-2; D perhaps matches TRBD1 (6 bases). V gave up 2 bases and J gave up 4 bases, with 8 bases separating them. The V gene's germline CDR1 is MNHEY and CDR2 SVGAGI. CDR3 length: 13 residues. This chain's CDR3 is CASSYQTGYGYTF. DNA of the CDR3: TGTGCCAGCAGTTACCAGACAGGCTATGGCTACACCTTC.

The rearrangement joins TRBV9 to TRBJ2-4; the D is unclear. The germline V and J ends were trimmed by 0 bases and 1 base, with 11 bases remaining between them. The germline V gene encodes CDR1 SGDLS and CDR2 YYNGEE. The CDR3 contains 16 residues. In nucleotides, the CDR3 is TGTGCCAGCAGCGTAGATGCGGTTTCGGCCAAAAACATTCAGTACTTC. It translates to CASSVDAVSAKNIQYF.

This chain uses TRBV6-5 with TRBJ1-5; D is unresolved. With 7 bases removed from V and 0 bases from J, the gap between germline ends came to 13 bases. Germline loops: CDR1 MNHEY, CDR2 SVGAGI. The CDR3 contains 15 residues. The DNA of the CDR3 is TGTGCCAGCACTCCGGGCCTATATAGCAATCAGCCCCAGCATTTT. Translating gives CASTPGLYSNQPQHF.

The chain links TRBV11-1 to TRBJ1-1; D is undetermined. V lost 1 base to trimming and J lost 8 bases, with 8 bases between them. CDR3 length: 12 amino acids. Germline lookup yields CDR1 SGHAT and CDR2 FQDESV (reference sequence). This CDR3 reads CASSLVWSEAFF. Written as DNA, the CDR3 is TGTGCCAGCAGCTTAGTGTGGTCCGAAGCTTTCTTT.

About this clone itself: A junction end diverges from the germline sequence, so it may reflect a read error. The chain uses TRBV7-7 and TRBJ2-1; D possibly corresponds to TRBD2 (5 bases). Germline V gene data show CDR1 as SSHAT and CDR2 as FNYEAQ (reference sequence). There are 13 residues in the CDR3. The CDR3 reads CASSFGLRNEQFF. For the CDR3, the DNA is TGTGCTAGCAGCTTTGGACTCCGCAATGAGCAGTTCTTC.